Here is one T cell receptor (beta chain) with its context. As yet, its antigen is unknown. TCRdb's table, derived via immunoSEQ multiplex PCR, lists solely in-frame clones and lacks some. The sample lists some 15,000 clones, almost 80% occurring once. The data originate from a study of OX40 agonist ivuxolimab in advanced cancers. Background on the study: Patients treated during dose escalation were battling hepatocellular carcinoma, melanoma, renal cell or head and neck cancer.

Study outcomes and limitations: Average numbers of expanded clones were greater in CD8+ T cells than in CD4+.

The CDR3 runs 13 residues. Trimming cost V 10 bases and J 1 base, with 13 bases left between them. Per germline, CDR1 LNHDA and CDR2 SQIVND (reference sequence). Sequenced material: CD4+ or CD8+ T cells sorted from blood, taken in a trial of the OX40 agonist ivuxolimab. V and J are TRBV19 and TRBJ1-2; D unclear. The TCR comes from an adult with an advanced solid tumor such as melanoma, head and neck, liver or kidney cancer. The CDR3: CATLGGDNYGYTF. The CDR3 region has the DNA TGTGCCACCTTGGGCGGGGATAACTATGGCTACACCTTC.